The clone carrying this T cell receptor (beta chain) was counted ten times or more. Its antigen is unidentified. TCRdb re-called clones from the PCR reads using MiXCR. The sample includes 35,000 to 50,000 clones, around 10% of them seen just once. These data come from a study of metastatic and nonmetastatic thyroid tumors. General study results and limits: Malignant tumors reportedly showed significantly higher TCR beta diversity than benign nodules in both blood and tumor.

Trimming stripped 6 bases from V and 2 bases from J, with 13 bases between. Germline lookup yields CDR1 SEHNR and CDR2 FQNEAQ (reference sequence). The length of the CDR3 is 14 residues. Not a single patient had been given any form of treatment at any point before undergoing thyroid surgery. V is TRBV7-9 and J is TRBJ1-1; no clear D gene. The sample consisted of blood. The sequence derives from a male donor with papillary thyroid cancer or a benign thyroid nodule (not recorded which). Some clones in this sample may be carry-over from other donors' samples. The CDR3 nucleotides read TGTGCCAGCAGTAAACAAAACGGCAACACTGAAGCTTTCTTT. Amino acid sequence: CASSKQNGNTEAFF.